This record looks at one T cell receptor beta chain sequence and its context. Its antigen is currently unknown. Repertoires were generated with immunoSEQ multiplex PCR, while TCRdb's copy carries only in-frame clones and drops some. The profile covers about 2,200,000 clones, with approximately 94% appearing a single time and 1.7% taken by the ten largest. CD45RO-negative cells were positively selected for CCR7, leaving out terminally differentiated effector memory CD45RA+ cells. This entry comes from a study of shared clonotypes between healthy human individuals. Findings and limits, study-wide: The sole specimen, blood, was sampled, and tissue repertoires likely differ. Naive subsets, compared against memory subsets, generally had larger estimated richness values. Shared clonotypes across all four donors exceeded non-shared ones in generation probability.

Sequenced input: naive CD8+ T cells from PBMCs. The sequence derives from a man between 18 and 29 years old in good health. Some clones in this sample may be carry-over from other donors' samples.

In DNA, the CDR3 is TGCGCCAGCAACGCTGGGAGCGGAAGCACAGATACGCAGTATTTT. This codes for CASNAGSGSTDTQYF. The chain recombines TRBV4-1 with TRBJ2-3, with a possible D match to TRBD2 (5 bases). The CDR3 contains 15 residues. The V gene lost 7 bases and the J gene lost 0 bases, with 14 bases spanning the gap. CDR1 and CDR2 from the germline V gene are MGHRA and YSYEKL.